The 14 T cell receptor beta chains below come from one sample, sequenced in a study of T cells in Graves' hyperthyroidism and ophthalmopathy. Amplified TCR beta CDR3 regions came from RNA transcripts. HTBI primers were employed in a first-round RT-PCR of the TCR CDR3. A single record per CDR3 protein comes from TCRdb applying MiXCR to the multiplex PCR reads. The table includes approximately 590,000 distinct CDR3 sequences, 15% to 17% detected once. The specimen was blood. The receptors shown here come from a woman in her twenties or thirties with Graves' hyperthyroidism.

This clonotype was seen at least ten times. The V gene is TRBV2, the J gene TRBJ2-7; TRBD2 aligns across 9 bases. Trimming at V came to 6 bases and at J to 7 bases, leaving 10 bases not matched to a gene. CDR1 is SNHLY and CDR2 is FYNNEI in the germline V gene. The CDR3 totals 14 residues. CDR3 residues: CASRRLAGAREQYF. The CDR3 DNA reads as TGTGCCAGCAGGAGGTTAGCGGGAGCTCGAGAGCAGTACTTC.

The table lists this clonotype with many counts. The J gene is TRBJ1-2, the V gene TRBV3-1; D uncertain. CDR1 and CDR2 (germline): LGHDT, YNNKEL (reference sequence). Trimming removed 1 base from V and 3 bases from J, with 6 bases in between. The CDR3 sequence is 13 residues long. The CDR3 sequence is CASSQGRYYGYTF. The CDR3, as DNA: TGTGCCAGCAGCCAAGGCAGGTACTATGGCTACACCTTC. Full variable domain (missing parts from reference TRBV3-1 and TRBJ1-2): DTAVSQTPKYLVTQMGNDKSIKCEQNLGHDTMYWYKQDSKKFLKIMFSYNNKELIINETVPNRFSPKSPDKAHLNLHINSLELGDSAVYFCASSQGRYYGYTFGSGTRLTVV.

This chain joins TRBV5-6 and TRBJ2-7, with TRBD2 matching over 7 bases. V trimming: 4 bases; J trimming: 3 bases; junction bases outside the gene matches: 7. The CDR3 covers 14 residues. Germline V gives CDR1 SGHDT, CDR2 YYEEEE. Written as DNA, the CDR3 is TGTGCCAGCAGCCTGGGGGAGGGCTTCTACGAGCAGTACTTC. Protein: CASSLGEGFYEQYF.

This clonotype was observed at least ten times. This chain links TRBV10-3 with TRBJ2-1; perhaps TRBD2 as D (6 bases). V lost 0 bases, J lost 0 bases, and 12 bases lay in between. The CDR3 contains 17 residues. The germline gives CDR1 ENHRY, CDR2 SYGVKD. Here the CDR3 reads CAISESTRGSSYNEQFF. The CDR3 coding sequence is TGTGCCATCAGTGAGTCGACGCGGGGTAGCTCCTACAATGAGCAGTTCTTC.

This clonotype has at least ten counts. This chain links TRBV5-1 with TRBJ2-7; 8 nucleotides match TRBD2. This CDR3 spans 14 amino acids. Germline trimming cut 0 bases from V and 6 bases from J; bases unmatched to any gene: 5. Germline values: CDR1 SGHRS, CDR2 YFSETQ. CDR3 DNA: TGCGCCAGCAGCTTGGAGCGGGAGCTCGGCGAGCAGTACTTC. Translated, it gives CASSLERELGEQYF.

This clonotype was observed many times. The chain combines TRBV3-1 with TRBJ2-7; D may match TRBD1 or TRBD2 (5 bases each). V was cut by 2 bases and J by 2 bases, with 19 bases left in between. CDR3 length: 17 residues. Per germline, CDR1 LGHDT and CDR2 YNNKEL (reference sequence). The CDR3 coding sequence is TGTGCCAGCAGCCAAAACAGGATTTCGGGACGGACCTACGAGCAGTACTTC. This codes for CASSQNRISGRTYEQYF.

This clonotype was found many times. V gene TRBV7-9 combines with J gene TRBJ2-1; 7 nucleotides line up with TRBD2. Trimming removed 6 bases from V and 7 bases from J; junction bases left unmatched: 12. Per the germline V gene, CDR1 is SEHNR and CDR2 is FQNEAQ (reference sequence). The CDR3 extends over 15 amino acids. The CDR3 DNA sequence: TGTGCCAGCAGACAGCGGGGAAATGTACGTAATGAGCAGTTCTTC. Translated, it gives CASRQRGNVRNEQFF.

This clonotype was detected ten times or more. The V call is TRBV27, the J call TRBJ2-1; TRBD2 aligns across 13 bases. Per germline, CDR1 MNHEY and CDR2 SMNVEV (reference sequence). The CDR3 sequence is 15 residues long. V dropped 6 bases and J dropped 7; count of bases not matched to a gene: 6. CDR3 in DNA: TGTGCCAGCAGCCCCGGGACTAGCGGGATGAATGAGCAGTTCTTC. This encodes CASSPGTSGMNEQFF.

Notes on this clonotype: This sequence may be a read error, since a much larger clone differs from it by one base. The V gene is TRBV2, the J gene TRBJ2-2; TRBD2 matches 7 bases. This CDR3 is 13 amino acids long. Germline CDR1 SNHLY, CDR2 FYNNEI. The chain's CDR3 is CVSIGLGAGELFF. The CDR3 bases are TGTGTCAGCATCGGACTAGGCGCCGGGGAGCTGTTTTTT.

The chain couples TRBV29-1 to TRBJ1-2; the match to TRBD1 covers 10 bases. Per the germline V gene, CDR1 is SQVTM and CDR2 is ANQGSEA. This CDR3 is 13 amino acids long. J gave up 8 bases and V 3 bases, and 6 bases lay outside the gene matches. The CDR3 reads CSVEEGQGTGYTF. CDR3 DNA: TGCAGCGTTGAGGAGGGACAGGGGACCGGCTACACCTTC.

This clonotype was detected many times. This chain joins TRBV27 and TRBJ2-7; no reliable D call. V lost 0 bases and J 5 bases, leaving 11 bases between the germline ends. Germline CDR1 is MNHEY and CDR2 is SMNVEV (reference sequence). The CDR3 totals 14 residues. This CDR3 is CASSLSTPVDEQYF. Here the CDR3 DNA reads TGTGCCAGCAGTTTATCGACCCCAGTGGACGAGCAGTACTTC.

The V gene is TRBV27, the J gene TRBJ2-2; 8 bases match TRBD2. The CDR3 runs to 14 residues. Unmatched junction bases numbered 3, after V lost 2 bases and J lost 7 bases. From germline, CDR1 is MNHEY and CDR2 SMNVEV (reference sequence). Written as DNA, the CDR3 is TGTGCCAGCAGTTTAAACAGCGGGGGCGGGGAGCTGTTTTTT. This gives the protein CASSLNSGGGELFF.

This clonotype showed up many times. Written as DNA, the CDR3 is TGTGCCAGCAGCCACACAGGGGGGGGACAGCCCCAGCATTTT. Its protein is CASSHTGGGQPQHF. V is TRBV3-1 and J is TRBJ1-5; 8 bases match TRBD1. The germline V gene encodes CDR1 LGHDT and CDR2 YNNKEL (reference sequence). This CDR3 region has 14 residues. With 3 bases clipped from V and 7 bases from J, the junction kept 5 bases outside the gene matches.

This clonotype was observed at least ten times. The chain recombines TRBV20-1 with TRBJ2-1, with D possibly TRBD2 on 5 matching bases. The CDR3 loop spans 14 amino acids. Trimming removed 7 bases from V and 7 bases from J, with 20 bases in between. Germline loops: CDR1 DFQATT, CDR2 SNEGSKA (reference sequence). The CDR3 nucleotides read TGCAGTGTCACGTCGGTCTCCCCGGGGAATGAGCAGTTCTTC. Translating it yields CSVTSVSPGNEQFF.